This is a list of T cell receptor beta chains from one sample in a study of patients and donors after allogeneic stem cell transplantation. TCRdb reprocessed the RT-PCR reads via MiXCR and lists one record per CDR3 protein. The sample gives hundreds of thousands of distinct CDR3 sequences, around 15% of which show up once; around 6.8% is in the top ten. The sequencing input was blood, either unsorted or a sorted T cell fraction (not recorded which). The receptors come from a human donor who was either an allogeneic HSCT recipient or a stem cell or donor lymphocyte infusion donor (not recorded which). It is not recorded whose cells these are; they may come from a transplant donor. CDR3s include the opening cysteine and the closing phenylalanine or tryptophan. A D gene is named only where the DNA matches it firmly. The listing skips clone size in some rows; elsewhere it reads once, few, many or a size class.

d_call j_call v_call clone_size cdr3_aa cdr3_nt
NA TRBJ2-1 TRBV7-9 few CASSPKGHGYNEQFF TGTGCCAGCAGCCCTAAGGGACATGGGTACAATGAGCAGTTCTTC
NA TRBJ1-3 TRBV12-3/TRBV12-4 NA CASSQYSGNTIYF TGTGCCAGCAGCCAATACTCTGGAAACACCATATATTTT
NA TRBJ1-1 TRBV12-3/TRBV12-4 NA CASSSRDPWRTEAFF TGTGCCAGCAGTTCCCGGGACCCTTGGAGGACTGAAGCTTTCTTT
NA TRBJ2-7 TRBV12-5 many CASGLGRTYEQYF TGTGCTAGTGGTTTAGGCAGGACCTACGAGCAGTACTTC
TRBD2 TRBJ2-3 TRBV5-1 once CASSPQTSGDITDTQYF TGCGCCAGCAGCCCCCAAACTAGCGGAGATATCACAGATACGCAGTATTTT
TRBD2 TRBJ2-7 TRBV6-2/TRBV6-3 NA CASSYLASGTTEQYF TGTGCCAGCAGTTACTTGGCTAGCGGGACTACCGAGCAGTACTTC
NA TRBJ2-2 TRBV25-1 NA CASRRSSGELFF TGTGCCAGCAGGAGGAGTTCCGGGGAGCTGTTTTTT
TRBD1 TRBJ1-6 TRBV12-3/TRBV12-4 many CASSLLGQGNSPLHF TGTGCCAGCAGTTTATTGGGACAGGGGAATTCACCCCTCCACTTT
NA TRBJ2-7 TRBV18 NA CASSITTPSRASYEQYF TGTGCCAGCTCCATCACCACCCCTTCGCGGGCCTCCTACGAGCAGTACTTC
NA TRBJ2-7 TRBV27 few CASSLSFPSYEQYF TGTGCCAGCAGTTTAAGTTTCCCTTCCTACGAGCAGTACTTC
NA TRBJ2-1 TRBV29-1 few CSVGREYNEQFF TGCAGCGTTGGTAGGGAGTACAATGAGCAGTTCTTC
NA TRBJ1-2 TRBV7-3 NA CASSLRGVEGYTF TGTGCCAGCAGCCTAAGGGGGGTAGAAGGCTACACCTTC
TRBD1 TRBJ1-2 TRBV9 few CASSDGQGNDYGYTF TGTGCCAGCAGCGACGGACAGGGGAATGACTATGGCTACACCTTC
NA TRBJ1-1 TRBV2 NA CASSERSLPSSLNTEAFF TGTGCCAGCAGTGAAAGATCTCTACCAAGTTCCTTGAACACTGAAGCTTTCTTT
NA TRBJ2-7 TRBV9 NA CASSVDGGSYEQYF TGTGCCAGCAGCGTAGATGGGGGGAGCTACGAGCAGTACTTC
TRBD1 TRBJ2-7 TRBV25-1 NA CASSEPGTGYEQYF TGTGCCAGCAGTGAACCCGGGACAGGGTACGAGCAGTACTTC
TRBD2 TRBJ2-2 TRBV5-6 few CASSLDSGRSTGELFF TGTGCCAGCAGCCTAGATAGCGGGAGAAGCACCGGGGAGCTGTTTTTT
NA TRBJ1-6 TRBV10-3 few CATRPAGSSPLHF TGTGCCACCCGTCCGGCTGGTAGCTCACCCCTCCACTTT
NA TRBJ1-1 TRBV6-5 NA CASSYKETGNTEAFF TGTGCCAGCAGTTACAAGGAGACAGGGAACACTGAAGCTTTCTTT
TRBD2 TRBJ2-5 TRBV5-6 few CASGLAETQYF TGTGCCAGTGGACTAGCGGAGACCCAGTACTTC
NA TRBJ2-7 TRBV7-8 few CASSPNRQDSYEQYF TGTGCCAGCAGCCCCAACCGACAGGATTCCTACGAGCAGTACTTC
NA TRBJ2-5 TRBV29-1 few CSAATPSGFLETQYF TGCAGCGCCGCCACCCCTTCGGGTTTCCTAGAGACCCAGTACTTC
NA TRBJ1-5 TRBV6-9 NA CASRTFLSQPQHF TGTGCCAGCAGAACTTTTCTGAGTCAGCCCCAGCATTTT
NA TRBJ1-2 TRBV6-6 NA CAIMGEGYTF TGTGCCATCATGGGGGAAGGCTACACCTTC
TRBD1 TRBJ2-1 TRBV24-1 NA CATTQGVTYNEQFF TGTGCCACCACACAGGGGGTCACCTACAATGAGCAGTTCTTC
TRBD1 TRBJ2-2 TRBV20-1 NA CSARTGLNTGELFF TGCAGTGCCCGGACAGGACTGAACACCGGGGAGCTGTTTTTT
TRBD1 TRBJ1-1 TRBV12-3/TRBV12-4 many CASSHGDRVAEAFF TGTGCCAGCAGCCACGGGGACAGGGTAGCTGAAGCTTTCTTT
NA TRBJ2-1 TRBV6-5 NA CASSYRSALSSYNEQFF TGTGCCAGCAGTTACAGATCAGCGTTGAGCTCCTACAATGAGCAGTTCTTC
TRBD1 TRBJ2-5 TRBV28 many CASSPGTGVPAQYF TGTGCCAGCAGTCCCGGGACAGGGGTCCCGGCCCAGTACTTC
NA TRBJ2-7 TRBV18 once CASSVGAGASYEQYF TGTGCCAGCTCCGTGGGGGCGGGAGCTTCCTACGAGCAGTACTTC
TRBD1 TRBJ2-7 TRBV5-1 NA CASSLATGTYEQYF TGCGCCAGCAGCTTGGCGACAGGGACCTACGAGCAGTACTTC
NA TRBJ2-3 TRBV4-2 NA CASSPQAPGRGRSDTQYF TGTGCCAGCAGCCCCCAAGCCCCCGGCAGGGGTCGGTCAGATACGCAGTATTTT
NA TRBJ2-1 TRBV11-3 NA CASSLLTGDEQFF TGTGCCAGCAGCTTGTTAACGGGGGACGAGCAGTTCTTC
NA TRBJ2-5 TRBV12-3/TRBV12-4 few CASSFRKGRETQYF TGTGCCAGCAGTTTTCGAAAGGGCAGGGAGACCCAGTACTTC
TRBD1 TRBJ2-4 TRBV24-1 NA CATSDSPHPGGKNIQYF TGTGCCACCAGTGATTCTCCCCACCCAGGGGGCAAAAACATTCAGTACTTC
NA TRBJ1-1 TRBV5-1 few CASSQPGKYEAFF TGCGCCAGCAGCCAGCCCGGGAAATATGAAGCTTTCTTT
NA TRBJ1-2 TRBV3-1 many CASSQGGYGYTF TGTGCCAGCAGCCAAGGGGGCTATGGCTACACCTTC
NA TRBJ1-2 TRBV5-1 few CASSLTLGGVLYGYTF TGCGCCAGCAGCTTAACCCTCGGTGGGGTACTCTATGGCTACACCTTC
NA TRBJ2-1 TRBV20-1 few CSARVPIRVGQFF TGCAGTGCTAGAGTTCCGATTAGGGTTGGGCAGTTCTTC
TRBD2 TRBJ2-1 TRBV14 few CASSPTGGYNEQFF TGTGCCAGCTCTCCGACGGGGGGCTACAATGAGCAGTTCTTC
NA TRBJ2-2 TRBV6-5 few CASSYSGGLGTGELFF TGTGCCAGCAGTTACTCGGGAGGCTTAGGTACCGGGGAGCTGTTTTTT
NA TRBJ1-5 TRBV18 NA CASSPDGPNQPQHF TGTGCCAGCTCACCCGACGGACCCAATCAGCCCCAGCATTTT
NA TRBJ2-1 TRBV6-2/TRBV6-3 NA CASSKDPAVYNEQFF TGTGCCAGCAGCAAGGACCCGGCCGTCTACAATGAGCAGTTCTTC
TRBD1 TRBJ2-7 TRBV6-5 few CASSYSPGQMYEQYF TGTGCCAGCAGTTACAGTCCGGGACAGATGTACGAGCAGTACTTC
NA TRBJ2-7 TRBV27 NA CASSLLADPGEQYF TGTGCCAGCAGTTTATTGGCAGATCCGGGGGAGCAGTACTTC
TRBD2 TRBJ2-5 TRBV14 NA CASSQARSLAGRGETQYF TGTGCCAGCAGCCAAGCAAGGTCGCTAGCGGGACGGGGAGAGACCCAGTACTTC
NA TRBJ1-5 TRBV10-3 few CAISESNRNQPQHF TGTGCCATCAGTGAGTCCAACAGGAATCAGCCCCAGCATTTT
TRBD1 TRBJ1-2 TRBV6-1 NA CASTKTGTGGQGYTF TGTGCCAGCACCAAGACCGGGACAGGGGGTCAGGGCTACACCTTC
NA TRBJ2-3 TRBV6-6 few CASSSSEHHTQYF TGTGCCAGCAGTTCCTCGGAGCACCATACGCAGTATTTT